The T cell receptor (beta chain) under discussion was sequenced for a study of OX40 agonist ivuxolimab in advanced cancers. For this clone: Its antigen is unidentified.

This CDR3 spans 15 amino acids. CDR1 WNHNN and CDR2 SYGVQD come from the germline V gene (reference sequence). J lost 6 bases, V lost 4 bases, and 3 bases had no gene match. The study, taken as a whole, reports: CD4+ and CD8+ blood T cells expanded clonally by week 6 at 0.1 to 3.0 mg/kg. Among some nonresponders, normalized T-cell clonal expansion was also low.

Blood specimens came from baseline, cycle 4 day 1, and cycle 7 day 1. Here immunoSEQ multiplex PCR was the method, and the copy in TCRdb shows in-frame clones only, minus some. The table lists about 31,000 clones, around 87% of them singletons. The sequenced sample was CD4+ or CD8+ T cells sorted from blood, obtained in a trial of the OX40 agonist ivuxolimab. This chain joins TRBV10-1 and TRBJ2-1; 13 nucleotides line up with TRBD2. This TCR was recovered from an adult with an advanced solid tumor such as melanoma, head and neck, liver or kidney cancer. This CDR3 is CASSAGTSGTNEQFF. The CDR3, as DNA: TGCGCCAGCAGTGCGGGGACTAGCGGGACCAATGAGCAGTTCTTC.